This T cell receptor (beta chain) emerged from a study of OX40 agonist ivuxolimab in advanced cancers. Germline V gene data show CDR1 as SGHAT and CDR2 as FQNNGV. This CDR3 is 16 amino acids long. Deletions cut 5 bases from V and 0 bases from J, with 17 bases between. Repertoires were generated with immunoSEQ multiplex PCR, while TCRdb's copy carries only in-frame clones and drops some. Here the sample spans roughly 26,000 clones, almost 90% being singletons. J is TRBJ2-7 and V is TRBV11-2; perhaps TRBD1 as D (6 bases). The sequences come from CD4+ or CD8+ T cells sorted from blood, collected in a trial of the OX40 agonist ivuxolimab. The source is an adult with an advanced solid tumor such as melanoma, head and neck, liver or kidney cancer. CDR3 sequence: CASSPGAPAPSYEQYF. CDR3 DNA sequence: TGTGCCAGCAGCCCAGGGGCGCCTGCCCCCTCCTACGAGCAGTACTTC.